The 27 T cell receptor beta chains below all came from one sample that was sequenced in a study of CD8+ T cells in alopecia areata. In each case, RNA was isolated and then reverse transcribed into cDNA as the sequencing template. TCRdb keeps only in-frame clones here, not all; method: immunoSEQ multiplex PCR. The table records about 210,000 clones, approximately 57% of them present only once. This sample's treatment: oral pan-JAK inhibitor, 5-10 mg twice daily. Here the sequenced sample was CD4+ T cells sorted from blood, taken at week 4, from a patient treated with tofacitinib. The receptor source for this set is a human donor with alopecia areata.

V is TRBV7-2 and J is TRBJ2-4; no reliable D call. With 1 base removed from V and 1 base from J, the gap between germline ends came to 11 bases. This CDR3 has 16 residues. Germline CDR1 and CDR2: SGHTA and FQGNSA. The CDR3 loop reads CASSLGSSPAKNIQYF. The CDR3 bases are TGTGCCAGCAGCTTAGGCTCCTCCCCGGCCAAAAACATTCAGTACTTC.

This clone turned up a few times. This chain joins TRBV5-1 and TRBJ2-5; perhaps TRBD1 as D (5 bases). Per the germline V gene, CDR1 is SGHRS and CDR2 is YFSETQ. V was clipped by 4 bases and J by 0 bases, with 19 bases between them. The CDR3 loop spans 17 amino acids. The CDR3 DNA reads as TGCGCCAGCAGCCTCCCGTCTCAGACAGCGTACCAAGAGACCCAGTACTTC. This sequence encodes CASSLPSQTAYQETQYF.

This clone was counted a few times. The chain joins TRBV18 to TRBJ2-7; 9 positions match TRBD1. CDR1 and CDR2 from the germline V gene are KGHSH and LQKENI. V lost 5 bases and J lost 6; bases outside the gene matches: 8. This CDR3 spans 14 amino acids. The CDR3 loop reads CASSMDRGHSEQYF. CDR3 sequence (DNA): TGTGCCAGCTCAATGGACAGGGGCCACTCCGAGCAGTACTTC.

This clone was observed once. This chain joins TRBV4-3 and TRBJ1-2; D is perhaps TRBD1 (6 bases). This CDR3 spans 13 amino acids. The germline gives CDR1 LGHNA, CDR2 YSLEER. Deletions cut 4 bases from V and 2 bases from J, with 8 bases between. The CDR3 DNA follows: TGCGCCAGCAGCCGAACAGGGAACTATGGCTACACCTTC. It yields the protein CASSRTGNYGYTF.

The chain recombines TRBV21-1 with TRBJ2-3; the table calls TRBD1, which could not be checked here. TRBV21-1 is given as a pseudogene. The CDR3 is made up of 19 amino acids. The CDR3 loop is CASSLGGTGGLSSTDTQYF. Written as DNA, the CDR3 is TGTGCCAGCTCCCTTGGGGGGACAGGGGGCCTCTCTAGCACAGATACGCAGTATTTT.

The chain has TRBV10-3 and TRBJ2-3, with D hard to call. CDR1 and CDR2 from the germline V gene are ENHRY and SYGVKD. The CDR3 has 13 residues. Trimming left V 2 bases short and J 5 bases short, with 8 bases between. CDR3 nucleotides: TGTGCCATCAGTGAGGGCGCGGTAGATACGCAGTATTTT. Its translation: CAISEGAVDTQYF.

The chain links TRBV6-1 to TRBJ2-5; 7 bases are shared with TRBD2. V shed 3 bases, J shed 2 bases, and the junction held 6 bases outside the gene matches. The CDR3 has 15 amino acids. Germline CDR1 and CDR2: MNHNS and SASEGT. In nucleotides, the CDR3 is TGTGCCAGCAGTGATGGGCGGGGGTTGCAAGAGACCCAGTACTTC. It translates to CASSDGRGLQETQYF.

The chain uses TRBV29-1 and TRBJ1-1, with D uncertain. The CDR3 is 11 residues long. CDR1 SQVTM and CDR2 ANQGSEA come from the germline V gene. V lost 4 bases and J lost 7, with 10 bases in between. The CDR3 nucleotides read TGCAGCGTTGGTGGAACCTATGAAGCTTTCTTT. Protein product: CSVGGTYEAFF.

V usage is TRBV7-9 and J usage is TRBJ2-7; 7 bases match TRBD1. CDR1 is SEHNR and CDR2 is FQNEAQ in the germline V gene (reference sequence). This CDR3 has 14 residues. Unmatched junction bases numbered 5, after V lost 5 bases and J lost 1 base. CDR3 loop: CASSDRTGSYEQYF. The DNA of the CDR3 is TGTGCCAGCAGCGACCGGACAGGATCCTACGAGCAGTACTTC.

This clone was observed a few times. The rearrangement joins TRBV5-1 to TRBJ2-3; 7 bases are a match to TRBD2. Germline V lookup: CDR1 SGHRS, CDR2 YFSETQ. After removal of 4 bases from V and 1 base from J, the junction contained 9 bases not matched to a gene. This CDR3 has 16 amino acids. The CDR3 coding sequence is TGCGCCAGCAGCGCTGACGGGGGGTCAGGCACAGATACGCAGTATTTT. This translates into CASSADGGSGTDTQYF.

The genes are TRBV25-1 and TRBJ2-2; D may correspond to TRBD1 or TRBD2 (6 bases each). The germline gives CDR1 MGHDK, CDR2 SYGVNS. The V end lost 5 bases, the J end lost 2 bases, and 12 bases lay between the germline ends. The CDR3 covers 15 residues. The CDR3 region has the DNA TGTGCCAGCAGTCCCCAGGGGACTAACACCGGGGAGCTGTTTTTT. This gives the protein CASSPQGTNTGELFF.

The chain carries TRBV2 and TRBJ2-4, with D perhaps TRBD2 (6 bases). V shed 4 bases and J shed 8 bases, with 15 bases lying between them. The germline V gene has CDR1 SNHLY and CDR2 FYNNEI. The CDR3 extends over 14 amino acids. Here the CDR3 reads CASSVQLATDIQYF. CDR3 coding DNA: TGTGCCAGCAGTGTTCAGCTAGCGACCGACATTCAGTACTTC.

The chain carries TRBV27 and TRBJ1-5, with D perhaps matching TRBD1 (6 bases). Trimming left V 10 bases short and J 4 bases short, with 20 bases between. The CDR3 is made up of 15 amino acids. Germline values: CDR1 MNHEY, CDR2 SMNVEV (reference sequence). DNA of the CDR3: TGTGCCACCGCTCCGACAGGAGGGGATAATCAGCCCCAGCATTTT. Its protein product is CATAPTGGDNQPQHF.

The rearrangement uses TRBV9 and TRBJ1-1; D unresolved. The CDR3 length is 15 residues. V was shortened by 2 bases and J by 4 bases, with 15 bases between the two germline ends. Germline V gives CDR1 SGDLS, CDR2 YYNGEE. CDR3 bases: TGTGCCAGCAGCGTTTCTGGCCAAGGAGGCACTGAAGCTTTCTTT. Translating gives CASSVSGQGGTEAFF. The whole variable domain, remainder taken from reference TRBV9 and TRBJ1-1, is DSGVTQTPKHLITATGQRVTLRCSPRSGDLSVYWYQQSLDQGLQFLIQYYNGEERAKGNILERFSAQQFPDLHSELNLSSLELGDSALYFCASSVSGQGGTEAFFGQGTRLTVV.

The rearrangement joins TRBV9 to TRBJ2-2; 7 nucleotides match TRBD1. The CDR3 is made up of 14 amino acids. CDR1 is SGDLS, CDR2 YYNGEE, per germline. After removal of 3 bases from V and 4 bases from J, the junction contained 3 bases not matched to a gene. The DNA for the CDR3 is TGTGCCAGCAGCGGGACAGGAATCACCGGGGAGCTGTTTTTT. The encoded protein is CASSGTGITGELFF.

A remark on this clone: The identical CDR3 is also encoded by other nucleotide sequences in the sample. This chain connects TRBV29-1 to TRBJ1-4; D is unresolved. Between the trimmed V and J ends, which lost 6 bases and 8 bases, there was a span of 10 bases. CDR3 length: 11 amino acids. Germline V lookup: CDR1 SQVTM, CDR2 ANQGSEA. In nucleotides, the CDR3 is TGCAGCGTGCGCAGTGGAGAAAAACTGTTTTTT. It codes for CSVRSGEKLFF. The complete variable domain, with remaining parts taken from reference TRBV29-1 and TRBJ1-4, reads SAVISQKPSRDICQRGTSLTIQCQVDSQVTMMFWYRQQPGQSLTLIATANQGSEATYESGFVIDKFPISRPNLTFSTLTVSNMSPEDSSIYLCSVRSGEKLFFGSGTQLSVL.

The V gene is TRBV6-5, the J gene TRBJ1-1; 7 bases agree with TRBD1. CDR3 size: 14 residues. Germline CDR1 is MNHEY and CDR2 is SVGAGI. V was pared by 6 bases and J by 4 bases, with 8 bases of the junction left unmatched. CDR3 DNA sequence: TGTGCCAGCAGACCGTTCAGGGGGATCACTGAAGCTTTCTTT. Encoded protein: CASRPFRGITEAFF.

This sequence joins TRBV4-3 and TRBJ2-7; D perhaps matches TRBD2 (6 bases). Looked up from germline, CDR1 is LGHNA and CDR2 is YSLEER. The germline V and J ends were trimmed by 3 bases and 7 bases, with 13 bases remaining between them. The CDR3 length is 13 residues. For the CDR3, the DNA is TGCGCCAGCAGCCAGGGGACCGGGACTGAGCAGTACTTC. Its translation: CASSQGTGTEQYF.

V is TRBV7-2 and J is TRBJ1-1; D gene ambiguous. Germline V CDR1 and CDR2: SGHTA, FQGNSA. The V gene lost 4 bases and the J gene lost 11 bases, with 14 bases spanning the gap. CDR3 length equals 12 residues. The CDR3 region has the DNA TGTGCCAGCAGCTCCGGACGACGGAGGGCTTTCTTT. Residues: CASSSGRRRAFF.

V and J are TRBV7-8 and TRBJ1-2; 8 bases agree with TRBD1. Germline CDR1 reads SGHVS; CDR2 reads FQNEAQ. This CDR3 spans 15 amino acids. The J segment lost 2 bases and the V segment lost 4 bases, leaving 6 bases of the junction unmatched. The DNA of the CDR3 is TGTGCCAGCAGCTATGACGGACAGGGAAACTATGGCTACACCTTC. Translating gives CASSYDGQGNYGYTF. Based on the CDR3 plus reference TRBV7-8 and TRBJ1-2, the full variable domain is GAGVSQSPRYKVAKRGQDVALRCDPISGHVSLFWYQQALGQGPEFLTYFQNEAQLDKSGLPSDRFFAERPEGSVSTLKIQRTQQEDSAVYLCASSYDGQGNYGYTFGSGTRLTVV.

There are a few counts of this clone. Other DNA sequences in the sample encode the same CDR3. The CDR3 nucleotides are TGTGCCTGGAGTGTACGCGCAGGAGATAATTCACCCCTCCACTTT. Translating it yields CAWSVRAGDNSPLHF. The chain employs TRBV30 and TRBJ1-6; D is uncertain. V was pared by 0 bases and J by 5 bases, with 11 bases between. This CDR3 region has 15 residues. CDR1 and CDR2 from the germline V gene are GTSNPN and SVGIG (reference sequence).

In this sample, this clone turned up once. The genes are TRBV15 and TRBJ2-7; D possibly corresponds to TRBD1 (5 bases). V gave up 0 bases and J gave up 2 bases, with 8 bases separating them. From germline, CDR1 is LNHNV and CDR2 YYDKDF (reference sequence). CDR3 length equals 14 residues. CDR3 in DNA: TGTGCCACCAGCAGAGACCCACAGGCCTACGAGCAGTACTTC. It encodes CATSRDPQAYEQYF.

V gene TRBV29-1 combines with J gene TRBJ1-2; D might be TRBD1 (5 bases). V lost 3 bases and J lost 8, with 22 bases in between. This CDR3 comprises 15 residues. Germline-derived CDR1 and CDR2 are SQVTM and ANQGSEA. The CDR3 DNA sequence: TGCAGCGTTGAGGTGCTACAGGCATCTCTCCTCGGCTACACCTTC. Encoded protein: CSVEVLQASLLGYTF.

This chain uses TRBV5-1 with TRBJ2-1, with 8 bases lining up with TRBD2. Germline CDR1 and CDR2: SGHRS and YFSETQ. The CDR3 length is 17 residues. After removal of 1 base from V and 6 bases from J, the junction contained 12 bases not matched to a gene. DNA for the CDR3: TGCGCCAGCAGCTTGTATGCGGGGGGCAATGCTGGCAATGAGCAGTTCTTC. This codes for CASSLYAGGNAGNEQFF.

This clone came up a few times. CDR3 sequence: CASSLRSNTEAFF. DNA for the CDR3: TGTGCCAGCAGCTTAAGGTCGAACACTGAAGCTTTCTTT. The rearrangement links TRBV11-2 to TRBJ1-1; D uncertain. V was pared by 2 bases and J by 1 base, with 5 bases between. Germline V gene data show CDR1 as SGHAT and CDR2 as FQNNGV. This CDR3 has 13 amino acids.

V is TRBV29-1 and J is TRBJ1-4; TRBD1 might be the D (5 bases). CDR3 length equals 13 residues. CDR1 is SQVTM and CDR2 is ANQGSEA in the germline V gene. V lost 4 bases and J lost 7, with 13 bases in between. CDR3 sequence (DNA): TGCAGCGTTGGGAGGCAGGGCGGTGAAAAACTGTTTTTT. Its translation is CSVGRQGGEKLFF.

V gene TRBV4-2 combines with J gene TRBJ1-1; tentatively, D is TRBD1 (5 bases). The CDR3 has 14 residues. Germline V gene sequence: CDR1 LGHNA, CDR2 YNFKEQ. Trimming took off 5 bases at V and 2 bases at J, with 12 bases between the two ends. The CDR3 reads CASSSGPANTEAFF. For the CDR3, the DNA is TGTGCCAGCAGCTCGGGGCCTGCAAACACTGAAGCTTTCTTT.